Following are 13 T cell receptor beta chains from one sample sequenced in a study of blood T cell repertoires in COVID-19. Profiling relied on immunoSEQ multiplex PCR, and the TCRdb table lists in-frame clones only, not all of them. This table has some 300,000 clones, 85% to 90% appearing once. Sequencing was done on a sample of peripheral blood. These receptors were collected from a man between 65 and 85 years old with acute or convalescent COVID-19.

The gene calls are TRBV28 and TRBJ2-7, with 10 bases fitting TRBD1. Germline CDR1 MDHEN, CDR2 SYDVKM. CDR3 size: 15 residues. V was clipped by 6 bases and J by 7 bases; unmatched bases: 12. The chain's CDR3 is CASSQTGQGGVEQYF. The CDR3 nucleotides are TGTGCCAGCAGCCAAACTGGACAGGGGGGGGTTGAGCAGTACTTC.

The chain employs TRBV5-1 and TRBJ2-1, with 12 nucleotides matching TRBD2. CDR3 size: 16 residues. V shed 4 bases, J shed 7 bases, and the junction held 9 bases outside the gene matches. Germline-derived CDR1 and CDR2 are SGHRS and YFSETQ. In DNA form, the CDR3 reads TGCGCCAGCAGCCGCTTTCTAGCGGGGGGGCTAAATGAGCAGTTCTTC. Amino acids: CASSRFLAGGLNEQFF.

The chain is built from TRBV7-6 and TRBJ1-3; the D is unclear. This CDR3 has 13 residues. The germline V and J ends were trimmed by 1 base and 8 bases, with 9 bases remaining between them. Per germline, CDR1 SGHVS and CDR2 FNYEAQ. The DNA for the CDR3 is TGTGCCAGCAGCTTAGAGGCGGGCCACACCATATATTTT. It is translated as CASSLEAGHTIYF. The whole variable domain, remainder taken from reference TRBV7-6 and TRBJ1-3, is GAGVSQSPRYKVTKRGQDVALRCDPISGHVSLYWYRQALGQGPEFLTYFNYEAQQDKSGLPNDRFSAERPEGSISTLTIQRTEQRDSAMYRCASSLEAGHTIYFGEGSWLTVV.

CDR3 nucleotides: TGTGCCAGCAGTTTCTCGGGGGGGGCGAAAGAGACCCAGTACTTC. Translated, it gives CASSFSGGAKETQYF. The chain carries TRBV28 and TRBJ2-5; 8 bases are shared with TRBD2. The CDR3 runs to 15 residues. V lost 3 bases and J lost 3; bases outside the gene matches: 6. In germline, CDR1 is MDHEN, CDR2 SYDVKM.

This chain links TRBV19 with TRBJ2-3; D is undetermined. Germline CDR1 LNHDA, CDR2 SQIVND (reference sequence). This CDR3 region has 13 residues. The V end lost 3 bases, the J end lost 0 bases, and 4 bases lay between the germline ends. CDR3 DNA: TGTGCCAGTAGTATGGCCAGCACAGATACGCAGTATTTT. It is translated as CASSMASTDTQYF.

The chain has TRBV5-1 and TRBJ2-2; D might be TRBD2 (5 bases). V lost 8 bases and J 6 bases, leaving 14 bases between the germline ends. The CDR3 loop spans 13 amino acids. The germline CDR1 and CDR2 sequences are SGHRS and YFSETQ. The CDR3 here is CASHADGAGELFF. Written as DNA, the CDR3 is TGCGCCAGTCACGCGGACGGGGCCGGGGAGCTGTTTTTT.

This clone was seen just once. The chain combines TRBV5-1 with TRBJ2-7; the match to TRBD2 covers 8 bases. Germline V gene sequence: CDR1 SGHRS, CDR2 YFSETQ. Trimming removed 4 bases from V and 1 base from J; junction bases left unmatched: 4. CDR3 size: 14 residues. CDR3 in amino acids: CASSTGGRSYEQYF. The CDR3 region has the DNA TGCGCCAGCAGCACGGGAGGGCGGTCCTACGAGCAGTACTTC.

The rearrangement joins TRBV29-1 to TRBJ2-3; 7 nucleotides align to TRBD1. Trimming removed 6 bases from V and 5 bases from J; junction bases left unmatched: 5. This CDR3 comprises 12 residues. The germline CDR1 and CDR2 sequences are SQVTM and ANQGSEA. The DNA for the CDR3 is TGCAGCGTAGGAACAGGGGAAGATACGCAGTATTTT. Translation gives CSVGTGEDTQYF.

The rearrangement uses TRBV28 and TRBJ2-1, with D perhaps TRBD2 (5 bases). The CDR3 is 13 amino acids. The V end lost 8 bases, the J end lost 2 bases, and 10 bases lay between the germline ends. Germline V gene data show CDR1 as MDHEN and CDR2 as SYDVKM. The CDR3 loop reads CASRGSAYNEQFF. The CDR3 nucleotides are TGTGCCAGCCGGGGTAGCGCCTACAATGAGCAGTTCTTC.

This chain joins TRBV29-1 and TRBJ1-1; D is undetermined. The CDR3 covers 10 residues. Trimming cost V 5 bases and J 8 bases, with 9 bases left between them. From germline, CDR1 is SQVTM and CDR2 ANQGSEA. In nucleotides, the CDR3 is TGCAGCGTTAACTTGAACGAAGCTTTCTTT. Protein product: CSVNLNEAFF.

As DNA, the CDR3 is TGTGCCAGCAGCTTATCAGGGACAGGGGTTTATGGCTACACCTTC. Amino acid sequence: CASSLSGTGVYGYTF. This sequence joins TRBV7-9 and TRBJ1-2; TRBD1 matches at 10 bases. CDR1 is SEHNR, CDR2 FQNEAQ, per germline (reference sequence). CDR3 length equals 15 residues. With 2 bases clipped from V and 5 bases from J, the junction kept 5 bases outside the gene matches.

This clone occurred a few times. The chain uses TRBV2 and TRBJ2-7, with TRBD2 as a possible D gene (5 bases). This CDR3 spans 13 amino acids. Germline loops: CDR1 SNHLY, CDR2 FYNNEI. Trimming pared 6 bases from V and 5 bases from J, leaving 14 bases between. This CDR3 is CASRLSGLDEQYF. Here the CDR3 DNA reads TGTGCCAGCAGGCTTTCGGGGTTAGACGAGCAGTACTTC.

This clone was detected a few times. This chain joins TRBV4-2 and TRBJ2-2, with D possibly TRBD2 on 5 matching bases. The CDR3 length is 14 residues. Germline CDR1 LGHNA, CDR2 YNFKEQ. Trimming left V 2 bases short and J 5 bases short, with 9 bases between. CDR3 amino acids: CASSQLGGTGELFF. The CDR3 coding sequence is TGTGCCAGCAGCCAACTTGGCGGGACCGGGGAGCTGTTTTTT.